Presented here are 31 T cell receptor beta chains from one specimen sequenced in a study of T cells of healthy individuals. MiXCR was run by TCRdb on the 5' RACE reads, yielding one entry per CDR3 protein. The top ten hold about 16% of the sample, which has approximately 52,000 distinct CDR3 sequences, over 12% seen once. The receptors originated from a human donor in good health.

The chain couples TRBV20-1 to TRBJ2-1; 10 bases match TRBD2. The V and J ends lost 0 bases and 0 bases, in that order; junction bases with no gene match: 5. The CDR3 has 17 residues. CDR1 is DFQATT, CDR2 SNEGSKA, per germline (reference sequence). CDR3 in DNA: TGCAGTGCTAGAGATCGCAGCGGGGGGGTCTCCTACAATGAGCAGTTCTTC. It yields the protein CSARDRSGGVSYNEQFF.

The CDR3 sequence is CASSQSLGQGKETQYF. The CDR3 region has the DNA TGTGCCAGCAGCCAATCTCTCGGACAGGGTAAAGAGACCCAGTACTTC. The chain joins TRBV3-1 to TRBJ2-5, with TRBD1 matching over 8 bases. The V gene end was trimmed by 2 bases and the J gene end by 3 bases; junction bases not matched to a gene: 8. The germline V gene encodes CDR1 LGHDT and CDR2 YNNKEL (reference sequence). This CDR3 has 16 residues.

With respect to this clonotype: This may be a read error: a much more frequent sequence differs by one nucleotide. This chain links TRBV6-5 with TRBJ1-3, with a possible D match to TRBD1 (6 bases). In germline, CDR1 is MNHEY, CDR2 SVGAGI. The CDR3 loop spans 15 amino acids. Trimming left V 0 bases short and J 5 bases short, with 11 bases between. This CDR3 is CASSYSGGARNTIYF. DNA for the CDR3: TGTGCCAGCAGTTACTCCGGGGGGGCCAGAAACACCATATATTTT.

In this sample, this clonotype turned up a few times. V usage is TRBV2 and J usage is TRBJ1-1; D may be TRBD1 (6 bases). Germline loops: CDR1 SNHLY, CDR2 FYNNEI. Trimming removed 6 bases from V and 3 bases from J, with 17 bases in between. The CDR3 has 15 amino acids. CDR3 residues: CASRDSTGYYTEAFF. For the CDR3, the DNA is TGTGCCAGCAGGGATTCAACAGGGTATTACACTGAAGCTTTCTTT.

The chain's CDR3 is CASSLSPRAGAALNTGELFF. DNA of the CDR3: TGCGCCAGCAGCTTGAGCCCACGAGCGGGGGCTGCCCTGAACACCGGGGAGCTGTTTTTT. The V gene is TRBV5-1, the J gene TRBJ2-2, with 8 bases aligning to TRBD2. The J segment lost 1 base and the V segment lost 1 base, leaving 15 bases of the junction unmatched. Germline V gene lookup returns CDR1 SGHRS and CDR2 YFSETQ. This CDR3 is 20 amino acids long.

This clonotype was seen at least ten times. This chain connects TRBV10-1 to TRBJ2-7; 7 positions agree with TRBD1. The V gene's germline CDR1 is WNHNN and CDR2 SYGVQD (reference sequence). This CDR3 has 14 residues. Trimming took 4 bases from V and 2 from J; bases not matched to a gene: 5. In nucleotides, the CDR3 is TGCGCCAGCAGTGGACCCGGGACAGCCTACGAGCAGTACTTC. Translating gives CASSGPGTAYEQYF.

The V gene is TRBV11-3, the J gene TRBJ2-1, with a possible D match to TRBD2 (5 bases). The V gene lost 1 base and the J gene lost 5 bases, with 12 bases spanning the gap. Germline loops: CDR1 SGHNT, CDR2 YENEEA. The CDR3 sequence is 15 residues long. CDR3 sequence: CASSLVAGLHNEQFF. CDR3 DNA: TGTGCCAGCAGCTTAGTGGCGGGCCTCCACAATGAGCAGTTCTTC. Combining the CDR3 with reference TRBV11-3 and TRBJ2-1 gives the whole variable domain EAGVVQSPRYKIIEKKQPVAFWCNPISGHNTLYWYLQNLGQGPELLIRYENEEAVDDSQLPKDRFSAERLKGVDSTLKIQPAELGDSAVYLCASSLVAGLHNEQFFGPGTRLTVL.

This clonotype was picked up many times. V usage is TRBV20-1 and J usage is TRBJ2-7; 8 bases agree with TRBD2. V lost 0 bases to trimming and J lost 5 bases; unmatched junction nucleotides: 9. Germline-derived CDR1 and CDR2 are DFQATT and SNEGSKA (reference sequence). The CDR3 is 15 amino acids. The CDR3 protein is CSAREASGSGHEQYF. CDR3 sequence (DNA): TGCAGTGCTAGAGAGGCCAGCGGGAGTGGCCACGAGCAGTACTTC.

The rearrangement joins TRBV7-6 to TRBJ1-1, with D hard to call. The CDR3 runs 16 residues. The ends were cut back, 1 base at V and 1 base at J, with 13 bases in the middle. From germline, CDR1 is SGHVS and CDR2 FNYEAQ. The CDR3 nucleotides are TGTGCCAGCAGCTTAGAAACCGCCTATTCGAACACTGAAGCTTTCTTT. Translated, it gives CASSLETAYSNTEAFF.

About this clonotype itself: This may come from a read error, since a much larger clone is one base off. Lacking the conserved final phenylalanine or tryptophan, this CDR3 likely reflects a read error. The chain uses TRBV10-1 and TRBJ2-5; D call uncertain. The CDR3 sequence is 14 residues long. Trimming stripped 3 bases from V and 2 bases from J, with 10 bases between. Germline V gene data show CDR1 as WNHNN and CDR2 as SYGVQD (reference sequence). The CDR3 DNA follows: TGCGCCAGCAGTGACCCCAGCGAACAAGAGACCCAGTACTCC. Its protein product is CASSDPSEQETQYS.

This clonotype has just a few counts. In DNA, the CDR3 is TGTGCCAGCAGCCAACCCGGGACTAGGAGGGAGACCCAGTACTTC. As protein: CASSQPGTRRETQYF. This rearrangement joins TRBV3-1 to TRBJ2-5; 8 nucleotides agree with TRBD2. The CDR3 is made up of 15 amino acids. The junction had 7 bases not matched to a gene; V was cut back by 2 bases and J by 5 bases. Germline V lookup: CDR1 LGHDT, CDR2 YNNKEL (reference sequence).

The V call is TRBV29-1, the J call TRBJ1-1; D remains unclear. Looked up from germline, CDR1 is SQVTM and CDR2 is ANQGSEA. Trimming shortened V by 6 bases and J by 2 bases, and 13 bases separated the two germline ends. The CDR3 runs 13 residues. The chain's CDR3 is CSVLSTQNTEAFF. The CDR3 coding sequence is TGCAGCGTCCTTTCGACTCAAAACACTGAAGCTTTCTTT.

J is TRBJ1-2 and V is TRBV18, with 10 bases identical to TRBD1. The CDR3 has 16 amino acids. Germline assignment: CDR1 KGHSH and CDR2 LQKENI. V lost 3 bases, J lost 6 bases, and 10 bases stayed unmatched. CDR3 nucleotides: TGTGCCAGCTCACCCCCTCGGGACAGGGGAAGCCATGGCTACACCTTC. It specifies CASSPPRDRGSHGYTF.

The chain employs TRBV20-1 and TRBJ2-1; D is possibly TRBD1 or TRBD2 (5 bases each). This CDR3 region has 15 residues. Trimming shortened V by 5 bases and J by 0 bases, and 14 bases separated the two germline ends. Germline-derived CDR1 and CDR2 are DFQATT and SNEGSKA (reference sequence). The CDR3 reads CSAQRGASSYNEQFF. Here the CDR3 DNA reads TGCAGTGCTCAAAGAGGGGCCAGCTCCTACAATGAGCAGTTCTTC.

This chain links TRBV6-5 with TRBJ1-2; the D is unclear. V lost 10 bases and J lost 4, with 13 bases in between. The length of the CDR3 is 12 residues. In germline, CDR1 is MNHEY, CDR2 SVGAGI. Written as DNA, the CDR3 is TGTGCCACGGGCAGGCGGGGCTATGGCTACACCTTC. It specifies CATGRRGYGYTF.

This clonotype occurred many times. The chain carries TRBV7-8 and TRBJ1-3; unclear D gene. From germline, CDR1 is SGHVS and CDR2 FQNEAQ. V gave up 0 bases and J gave up 0 bases, with 9 bases separating them. The CDR3 has 16 amino acids. The CDR3 region has the DNA TGTGCCAGCAGCTTAGCGGCCCTTAGCTCTGGAAACACCATATATTTT. Amino acids: CASSLAALSSGNTIYF.

This clonotype has at least ten counts. The CDR3 DNA reads TGTGCCAGCAGTGGGGAAGGGAAGGGACCCTACGAGCAGTACTTC. This encodes CASSGEGKGPYEQYF. The chain has TRBV12-3 or TRBV12-4 and TRBJ2-7, with D perhaps assigned TRBD1 or TRBD2 (5 bases each). The length of the CDR3 is 15 residues. The V end lost 5 bases, the J end lost 2 bases, and 16 bases lay between the germline ends.

The rearrangement links TRBV3-1 to TRBJ2-1; TRBD1 matches 8 bases. This CDR3 spans 17 amino acids. CDR1 LGHDT and CDR2 YNNKEL come from the germline V gene (reference sequence). V shed 4 bases and J 0 bases; nucleotides not matched to a gene: 8. CDR3 DNA sequence: TGTGCCAGCAGCCGGAACCAGGGGGCTAGCTCCTACAATGAGCAGTTCTTC. Translating gives CASSRNQGASSYNEQFF.

Many counts were recorded for this clonotype. The chain recombines TRBV20-1 with TRBJ2-7; TRBD2 matches at 8 bases. CDR3 length: 14 residues. After removal of 1 base from V and 2 bases from J, the junction contained 4 bases not matched to a gene. CDR1 and CDR2 (germline): DFQATT, SNEGSKA (reference sequence). CDR3 DNA sequence: TGCAGTGCTAGAGTTAGTAGCGGGGCCTACGAGCAGTACTTC. The encoded protein is CSARVSSGAYEQYF.

This clonotype was seen a few times. The rearrangement uses TRBV5-6 and TRBJ2-3; TRBD2 matches 13 bases. The CDR3 sequence is 15 residues long. V shed 2 bases and J 6 bases; nucleotides not matched to a gene: 3. The V gene's germline CDR1 is SGHDT and CDR2 YYEEEE. This chain's CDR3 is CASSFGLAGEDTQYF. In nucleotides, the CDR3 is TGTGCCAGCAGCTTCGGACTAGCGGGGGAGGATACGCAGTATTTT.

This clonotype was observed a few times. CDR3 bases: TGTGCCAGCAGCTCTGGGAGTATCGGCGAGACCCAGTACTTC. As protein: CASSSGSIGETQYF. V and J are TRBV7-2 and TRBJ2-5, with D possibly TRBD2 on 5 matching bases. Germline CDR1 is SGHTA and CDR2 is FQGNSA. This CDR3 has 14 residues. Trimming stripped 4 bases from V and 5 bases from J, with 14 bases between.

The J gene is TRBJ2-7, the V gene TRBV19; D possibly corresponds to TRBD1 (6 bases). Germline V gene data show CDR1 as LNHDA and CDR2 as SQIVND (reference sequence). This CDR3 region has 14 residues. Trimming took off 5 bases at V and 3 bases at J, with 14 bases between the two ends. CDR3 residues: CASSADRIFYEQYF. The DNA for the CDR3 is TGTGCCAGTAGTGCGGACAGAATCTTCTACGAGCAGTACTTC.

This clonotype was picked up many times. V gene TRBV24-1 combines with J gene TRBJ2-3; TRBD2 might be the D (6 bases). Germline V gives CDR1 KGHDR, CDR2 SFDVKD. The CDR3 runs to 14 residues. The V gene lost 5 bases and the J gene lost 2 bases, with 10 bases spanning the gap. CDR3 residues: CATSGRGSTDTQYF. CDR3 coding DNA: TGTGCCACCAGTGGGAGGGGTTCCACAGATACGCAGTATTTT.

This clonotype was detected only a few times. The chain employs TRBV20-1 and TRBJ1-1, with D unresolved. Germline V lookup: CDR1 DFQATT, CDR2 SNEGSKA (reference sequence). The V gene lost 6 bases and the J gene lost 4 bases, with 9 bases spanning the gap. This CDR3 is 11 amino acids long. CDR3 DNA sequence: TGCAGTGCCCTCTACTCCACTGAAGCTTTCTTT. It encodes CSALYSTEAFF.

CDR3 in DNA: TGCGCCAGCAGCCAAAATGGAGGGGGCAAGACCCAGTACTTC. Translation: CASSQNGGGKTQYF. The chain has TRBV4-1 and TRBJ2-5, with D tentatively TRBD1 (7 bases). The CDR3 extends over 14 amino acids. Germline loops: CDR1 MGHRA, CDR2 YSYEKL. V was cut by 2 bases and J by 6 bases, with 13 bases left in between.

This clonotype was observed a few times. CDR3 region: CASNRAGTSSYEQYF. As DNA, the CDR3 is TGTGCCAGCAACCGAGCAGGCACCAGCTCCTACGAGCAGTACTTC. This chain uses TRBV7-2 with TRBJ2-7, with D unclear. The germline V gene has CDR1 SGHTA and CDR2 FQGNSA. This CDR3 contains 15 residues. V dropped 7 bases and J dropped 0 bases, with 16 bases sitting between them.

The gene calls are TRBV27 and TRBJ1-4, with D perhaps TRBD1 (5 bases). Trimming took 10 bases from V and 6 from J, leaving 12 bases between them. Germline CDR1 is MNHEY and CDR2 is SMNVEV (reference sequence). The CDR3 sequence is 12 residues long. CDR3 coding DNA: TGTGCCACGGGGCGAGGGGATGAAAAACTGTTTTTT. It specifies CATGRGDEKLFF. Combining the CDR3 with reference TRBV27 and TRBJ1-4 gives the whole variable domain EAQVTQNPRYLITVTGKKLTVTCSQNMNHEYMSWYRQDPGLGLRQIYYSMNVEVTDKGDVPEGYKVSRKEKRNFPLILESPSPNQTSLYFCATGRGDEKLFFGSGTQLSVL.

This clonotype showed up many times. The chain combines TRBV4-1 with TRBJ1-1; D is ambiguous. Trimming pared 1 base from V and 4 bases from J, leaving 19 bases between. The CDR3 consists of 17 residues. Germline V gene lookup returns CDR1 MGHRA and CDR2 YSYEKL. The CDR3 region has the DNA TGCGCCAGCAGCCAAGTAGCTAAGGCGGGAGGGCCCACTGAAGCTTTCTTT. Encoded protein: CASSQVAKAGGPTEAFF.

This clonotype was detected many times. This chain joins TRBV3-1 and TRBJ2-1; no definite D call. Germline lookup yields CDR1 LGHDT and CDR2 YNNKEL (reference sequence). V was clipped by 2 bases and J by 8 bases, with 13 bases between them. The CDR3 sequence is 14 residues long. The CDR3 bases are TGTGCCAGCAGCCAACAGAGGATCCGGGATGAGCAGTTCTTC. Protein product: CASSQQRIRDEQFF.

This clonotype came up many times. This rearrangement joins TRBV2 to TRBJ2-6; D remains unclear. Per the germline V gene, CDR1 is SNHLY and CDR2 is FYNNEI. The V end was cut by 7 bases, the J end by 1 base, with 2 bases between. This CDR3 has 12 amino acids. The CDR3 DNA sequence: TGTGCCAGCAATTCTGGGGCCAACGTCCTGACTTTC. This codes for CASNSGANVLTF.

This chain links TRBV24-1 with TRBJ2-1; TRBD1 matches at 7 bases. CDR1 KGHDR and CDR2 SFDVKD come from the germline V gene. Losses at the gene ends were 12 bases for V and 6 bases for J; bases not matched to a gene: 13. The CDR3 consists of 14 residues. This CDR3 is CASDALTGSNEQFF. The DNA for the CDR3 is TGTGCCTCCGATGCCCTGACAGGGAGCAATGAGCAGTTCTTC.